These 10 T cell receptor beta chains were all obtained from the same sample, sequenced in a study of blood T cell repertoires in COVID-19. Clones were read by immunoSEQ multiplex PCR, and TCRdb kept only the in-frame ones, dropping some. The data show around 170,000 clones, about 86% seen once. Sequencing used peripheral blood. These receptors all come from a man aged 45-65 years with active or convalescent COVID-19.

The V and J genes are TRBV5-5 and TRBJ1-6; 7 bases map to TRBD1. Germline V CDR1 and CDR2: SGHKS, YYEKEE (reference sequence). This CDR3 has 16 residues. J lost 5 bases, V lost 1 base, and 6 bases had no gene match. The CDR3 region is CASSLNTGTDNSPLHF. The CDR3 nucleotides are TGTGCCAGCAGCTTGAATACCGGGACAGATAATTCACCCCTCCACTTT.

The rearrangement joins TRBV18 to TRBJ2-1, with 13 nucleotides matching TRBD2. V lost 2 bases and J lost 3; bases outside the gene matches: 4. CDR1 and CDR2 (germline): KGHSH, LQKENI. This CDR3 spans 17 amino acids. CDR3 nucleotide sequence: TGTGCCAGCTCACCAAGGACTAGCGGGGGACACTACAATGAGCAGTTCTTC. Translating it yields CASSPRTSGGHYNEQFF.

This clone was recorded at least ten times. The chain employs TRBV4-3 and TRBJ2-1; D possibly corresponds to TRBD2 (5 bases). Germline-derived CDR1 and CDR2 are LGHNA and YSLEER. V was cut by 1 base and J by 0 bases, with 13 bases left in between. CDR3 length: 17 residues. CDR3 in amino acids: CASSQAYGVSSYNEQFF. The CDR3 DNA reads TGCGCCAGCAGCCAAGCGTACGGGGTCAGCTCCTACAATGAGCAGTTCTTC.

The V gene is TRBV10-2, the J gene TRBJ2-7; TRBD2 matches at 10 bases. CDR3 length equals 13 residues. The germline CDR1 and CDR2 sequences are WSHSY and SAAADI. V was clipped by 8 bases and J by 6 bases; unmatched bases: 7. The CDR3: CASRASGSSEQYF. CDR3 nucleotides: TGCGCCAGCCGCGCTAGCGGGAGCTCCGAGCAGTACTTC.

The CDR3 loop reads CAWSGTKWETQYF. The CDR3, as DNA: TGTGCCTGGAGCGGGACTAAGTGGGAGACCCAGTACTTC. V gene TRBV30 combines with J gene TRBJ2-5; the match to TRBD2 covers 7 bases. The CDR3 runs to 13 residues. Germline V CDR1 and CDR2: GTSNPN, SVGIG (reference sequence). Losses at the gene ends were 3 bases for V and 5 bases for J; bases not matched to a gene: 6.

This clone was observed a single time. V and J are TRBV6-2 or TRBV6-3 and TRBJ2-1; D uncertain. Germline V lookup: CDR1 MNHEY, CDR2 SVGEGT. V dropped 4 bases and J dropped 6 bases, with 10 bases sitting between them. This CDR3 has 13 residues. The CDR3 DNA reads TGTGCCAGCAGTTCGGTATCGCGCAATGAGCAGTTCTTC. This sequence encodes CASSSVSRNEQFF.

The CDR3 coding sequence is TGTGCCAGCAGCCCTCACGGTTACGGCACTGAAGCTTTCTTT. Its translation: CASSPHGYGTEAFF. The gene calls are TRBV7-3 and TRBJ1-1; D remains unclear. CDR3 length: 14 amino acids. V lost 5 bases, J lost 4 bases, and 14 bases lay in between. Germline CDR1 and CDR2: SGHTA and FQGTGA.

This clone has only a few counts. The genes are TRBV7-6 and TRBJ2-5; possible D gene TRBD1, 6 bases. Looked up from germline, CDR1 is SGHVS and CDR2 is FNYEAQ. V lost 8 bases to trimming and J lost 2 bases, with 9 bases between them. This CDR3 contains 12 residues. In DNA form, the CDR3 reads TGTGCCAGCGGGGGCCGGCAAGAGACCCAGTACTTC. It specifies CASGGRQETQYF.

This clone was counted a few times. The chain links TRBV18 to TRBJ1-5; 12 positions agree with TRBD1. The CDR3 runs to 15 residues. With 2 bases clipped from V and 5 bases from J, the junction kept 1 base outside the gene matches. Germline loops: CDR1 KGHSH, CDR2 LQKENI. For the CDR3, the DNA is TGTGCCAGCTCACCAGGGACAGGGGGCCATCAGCCCCAGCATTTT. Its translation is CASSPGTGGHQPQHF.

This chain links TRBV10-3 with TRBJ1-6; 9 nucleotides agree with TRBD1. Germline V gene lookup returns CDR1 ENHRY and CDR2 SYGVKD. CDR3 length: 16 amino acids. V lost 3 bases and J lost 9; bases outside the gene matches: 9. The CDR3 region is CAISDHSGQGLSPLHF. CDR3 DNA: TGTGCCATCAGTGATCATTCGGGACAGGGCCTTTCACCCCTCCACTTT.